The sequence of this T cell receptor (beta chain) was determined in a study of cytomegalovirus exposure and HLA in healthy donors. Germline trimming cut 8 bases from V and 10 bases from J; bases unmatched to any gene: 8. The CDR3 loop spans 12 amino acids. CDR1 and CDR2 from the germline V gene are LNHDA and SQIVND (reference sequence). Study outcomes and limitations: The later analysis indicated that the majority of CMV-associated TCR beta chains appeared HLA-restricted.

This PCR relied on a set of 60 Vbeta primers and 13 Jbeta primers. The table came from immunoSEQ multiplex PCR; TCRdb's copy has only in-frame clones and leaves some out. This table has about 170,000 clones, less than 75% appearing once. For this clone: Its antigen is undetermined.

The gene calls are TRBV19 and TRBJ1-1; 9 bases agree with TRBD1. The receptor was isolated from a girl aged 10-17 years in good health and CMV-seronegative. The sample was PBMCs. This chain's CDR3 is CASGGTGWVAFF. The CDR3 DNA follows: TGTGCCAGTGGCGGGACAGGGTGGGTAGCTTTCTTT.